The 19 T cell receptor beta chains given below trace back to one sample, sequenced in a study of graft-versus-host responses after intestinal transplantation. Only in-frame clones appear in the TCRdb table, and some are missing; sequencing was by immunoSEQ multiplex PCR. Of some 100,000 clones listed, 85% to 95% are singletons. No antigen is known for these receptors. The sample was unstimulated CD8+ T cells sorted from spleen or lymph node cells, taken before transplant. The source of these receptors is a human donor who was the organ donor for an intestinal transplant.

The chain carries TRBV7-9 and TRBJ1-2; D might be TRBD1 (5 bases). The CDR3 runs to 15 residues. CDR1 SEHNR and CDR2 FQNEAQ come from the germline V gene (reference sequence). Trimming took 5 bases from V and 1 from J, leaving 14 bases between them. CDR3 sequence reads: CASSPSDSFNYGYTF. The CDR3 DNA reads as TGTGCCAGCAGCCCGAGCGACAGCTTTAACTATGGCTACACCTTC.

V gene TRBV28 combines with J gene TRBJ2-5; the match to TRBD2 covers 13 bases. CDR1 is MDHEN and CDR2 is SYDVKM in the germline V gene. The CDR3 sequence is 20 residues long. V was clipped by 6 bases and J by 5 bases; unmatched bases: 21. The CDR3 bases are TGTGCCAGCAGCTATCCTGTTAAACCGGGACTAGCGGGGCTGGGGGAGACCCAGTACTTC. It codes for CASSYPVKPGLAGLGETQYF.

DNA for the CDR3: TGCGCCAGCAGCCAAGTTGCTAGCGGGAGTACATACAATGAGCAGTTCTTC. Its protein is CASSQVASGSTYNEQFF. The chain joins TRBV4-1 to TRBJ2-1, with 10 bases that match TRBD2. With V trimmed by 1 base and J by 4 bases, 7 bases remained unmatched. Germline V gene sequence: CDR1 MGHRA, CDR2 YSYEKL. The CDR3 totals 17 residues.

The chain employs TRBV7-3 and TRBJ2-1; 7 bases match TRBD1. Germline CDR1 is SGHTA and CDR2 is FQGTGA. The CDR3 sequence is 15 residues long. V gave up 5 bases and J gave up 8 bases; unmatched junction bases: 12. The CDR3 spells CASSLGQTSSDEQFF. CDR3 coding DNA: TGTGCCAGCAGCCTGGGACAGACGTCCTCCGATGAGCAGTTCTTC.

The rearrangement links TRBV27 to TRBJ2-3, with TRBD2 identical over 11 bases. This CDR3 spans 14 amino acids. Germline CDR1 is MNHEY and CDR2 is SMNVEV (reference sequence). Germline trimming cut 6 bases from V and 6 bases from J; bases unmatched to any gene: 5. The CDR3, as DNA: TGTGCCAGCAGCACTAGCGGGGGAGCGGATACGCAGTATTTT. It translates to CASSTSGGADTQYF.

The J gene is TRBJ2-1, the V gene TRBV14; maybe TRBD1 (5 bases). Germline V lookup: CDR1 SGHDN, CDR2 FVKESK. Trimming shortened V by 4 bases and J by 2 bases, and 15 bases separated the two germline ends. The CDR3 consists of 16 residues. The CDR3 protein is CASSLKTGVPYNEQFF. The CDR3 nucleotides read TGTGCCAGCAGCCTCAAAACAGGCGTTCCCTACAATGAGCAGTTCTTC.

This chain links TRBV7-8 with TRBJ1-2; 7 nucleotides agree with TRBD1. The CDR3 spans 15 residues. CDR1 is SGHVS and CDR2 is FQNEAQ in the germline V gene. V shed 1 base and J 8 bases; nucleotides not matched to a gene: 10. The CDR3 bases are TGTGCCAGCAGCTTAGAAGGGGCAGGGGGTCACGGCTACACCTTC. Protein product: CASSLEGAGGHGYTF.

The chain joins TRBV19 to TRBJ2-1; D is perhaps TRBD2 (5 bases). CDR1 is LNHDA, CDR2 SQIVND, per germline (reference sequence). V lost 1 base, J lost 7 bases, and 8 bases lay in between. This CDR3 has 13 residues. In DNA form, the CDR3 reads TGTGCCAGTAGTATAGGGGAGCTAAATGAGCAGTTCTTC. This gives the protein CASSIGELNEQFF. Together with reference TRBV19 and TRBJ2-1, the CDR3 gives the full variable domain: DGGITQSPKYLFRKEGQNVTLSCEQNLNHDAMYWYRQDPGQGLRLIYYSQIVNDFQKGDIAEGYSVSREKKESFPLTVTSAQKNPTAFYLCASSIGELNEQFFGPGTRLTVL.

The CDR3 sequence is CASSFGLGETQYF. The CDR3 DNA sequence: TGTGCCAGCAGCTTCGGGTTGGGAGAGACCCAGTACTTC. The rearrangement links TRBV7-9 to TRBJ2-5; no firm D call. Trimming cost V 3 bases and J 4 bases, with 9 bases left between them. The CDR3 extends over 13 amino acids. The V gene's germline CDR1 is SEHNR and CDR2 FQNEAQ (reference sequence). Together with reference TRBV7-9 and TRBJ2-5, the CDR3 gives the full variable domain: DTGVSQNPRHKITKRGQNVTFRCDPISEHNRLYWYRQTLGQGPEFLTYFQNEAQLEKSRLLSDRFSAERPKGSFSTLEIQRTEQGDSAMYLCASSFGLGETQYFGPGTRLLVL.

The genes are TRBV30 and TRBJ1-2, with D hard to call. Trimming left V 2 bases short and J 3 bases short, with 13 bases between. The germline V gene encodes CDR1 GTSNPN and CDR2 SVGIG (reference sequence). The CDR3 consists of 14 residues. CDR3 amino acids: CAWSSETSYYGYTF. The CDR3 coding sequence is TGTGCCTGGAGTTCAGAGACAAGTTACTATGGCTACACCTTC. Full variable domain (remainder filled in from reference TRBV30 and TRBJ1-2): SQTIHQWPATLVQPVGSPLSLECTVEGTSNPNLYWYRQAAGRGLQLLFYSVGIGQISSEVPQNLSASRPQDRQFILSSKKLLLSDSGFYLCAWSSETSYYGYTFGSGTRLTVV.

The J gene is TRBJ2-1, the V gene TRBV10-3; 10 nucleotides align to TRBD1. V was pared by 6 bases and J by 5 bases, with 4 bases of the junction left unmatched. The CDR3 length is 14 residues. Germline V gene lookup returns CDR1 ENHRY and CDR2 SYGVKD. The CDR3 region is CAIRTGTGDNEQFF. For the CDR3, the DNA is TGTGCCATCAGGACCGGGACAGGGGACAATGAGCAGTTCTTC.

The V gene is TRBV19, the J gene TRBJ1-3; D is undetermined. CDR1 and CDR2 (germline): LNHDA, SQIVND (reference sequence). The ends were cut back, 7 bases at V and 4 bases at J, with 11 bases in the middle. This CDR3 spans 13 amino acids. The CDR3 reads CASIGLWGNTIYF. The CDR3 DNA sequence: TGTGCCAGTATTGGGCTTTGGGGAAACACCATATATTTT.

The V and J genes are TRBV6-5 and TRBJ1-1, with D possibly matching TRBD1 (6 bases). CDR1 MNHEY and CDR2 SVGAGI come from the germline V gene. CDR3 length equals 12 residues. V dropped 6 bases and J dropped 1 base, with 6 bases sitting between them. CDR3 in amino acids: CASRQGNTEAFF. In DNA, the CDR3 is TGTGCCAGCAGACAGGGGAACACTGAAGCTTTCTTT.

This chain uses TRBV9 with TRBJ2-7; D possibly corresponds to TRBD2 (5 bases). V was pared by 5 bases and J by 6 bases, with 12 bases between. Germline-derived CDR1 and CDR2 are SGDLS and YYNGEE. The CDR3 spans 12 residues. CDR3 sequence (DNA): TGTGCCAGCAGTGGTATAGGGAGCGAGCAGTACTTC. Residues: CASSGIGSEQYF.

The CDR3 spells CASSEANRPLGEQYF. CDR3 nucleotides: TGTGCCAGCAGTGAAGCCAACAGACCGCTGGGCGAGCAGTACTTC. The rearrangement links TRBV2 to TRBJ2-7; D call uncertain. Germline V gene lookup returns CDR1 SNHLY and CDR2 FYNNEI. The germline V and J ends were trimmed by 0 bases and 6 bases, with 15 bases remaining between them. The length of the CDR3 is 15 residues.

The chain couples TRBV5-4 to TRBJ1-6, with TRBD1 matching 9 bases. Germline V gene lookup returns CDR1 SGHNT and CDR2 YYREEE (reference sequence). The length of the CDR3 is 16 residues. After removal of 3 bases from V and 6 bases from J, the junction contained 7 bases not matched to a gene. The CDR3 spells CASSWGGDRVNSPLHF. The CDR3 DNA is TGTGCCAGCAGCTGGGGGGGGGACAGGGTTAATTCACCCCTCCACTTT.

The chain carries TRBV2 and TRBJ2-6, with D possibly TRBD2 on 7 matching bases. Germline CDR1 reads SNHLY; CDR2 reads FYNNEI. Trimming cost V 4 bases and J 4 bases, with 20 bases left between them. This CDR3 contains 18 residues. CDR3 nucleotide sequence: TGTGCCAGCAGTGGGGGGCCCGGGGGGTTATGGGGGGCCAACGTCCTGACTTTC. Its translation: CASSGGPGGLWGANVLTF.

V gene TRBV28 combines with J gene TRBJ2-3; 7 bases map to TRBD2. With V trimmed by 1 base and J by 7 bases, 5 bases remained unmatched. In germline, CDR1 is MDHEN, CDR2 SYDVKM. The CDR3 has 14 amino acids. CDR3 sequence reads: CASSLSGGSHTQYF. Written as DNA, the CDR3 is TGTGCCAGCAGTTTATCCGGCGGGAGTCATACGCAGTATTTT.

The chain recombines TRBV10-3 with TRBJ2-3; 7 bases agree with TRBD2. Germline V gene lookup returns CDR1 ENHRY and CDR2 SYGVKD. The CDR3 is 14 amino acids. V shed 9 bases, J shed 4 bases, and the junction held 10 bases outside the gene matches. CDR3 bases: TGTGCCATGTCTCTGGGAGGGCCATCAGATACGCAGTATTTT. This gives the protein CAMSLGGPSDTQYF.